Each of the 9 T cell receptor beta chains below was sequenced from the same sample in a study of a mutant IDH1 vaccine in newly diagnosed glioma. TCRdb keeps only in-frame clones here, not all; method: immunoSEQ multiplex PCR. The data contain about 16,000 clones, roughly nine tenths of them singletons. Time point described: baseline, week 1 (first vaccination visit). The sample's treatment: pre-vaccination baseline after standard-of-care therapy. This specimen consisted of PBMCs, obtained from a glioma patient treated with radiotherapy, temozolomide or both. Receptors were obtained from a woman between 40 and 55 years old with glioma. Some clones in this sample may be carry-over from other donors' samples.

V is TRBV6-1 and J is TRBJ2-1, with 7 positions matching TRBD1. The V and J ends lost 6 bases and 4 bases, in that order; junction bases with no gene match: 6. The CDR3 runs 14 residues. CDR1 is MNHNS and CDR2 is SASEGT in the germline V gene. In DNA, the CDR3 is TGTGCCAGCAGCAGACAGGGCTGGTACAATGAGCAGTTCTTC. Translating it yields CASSRQGWYNEQFF.

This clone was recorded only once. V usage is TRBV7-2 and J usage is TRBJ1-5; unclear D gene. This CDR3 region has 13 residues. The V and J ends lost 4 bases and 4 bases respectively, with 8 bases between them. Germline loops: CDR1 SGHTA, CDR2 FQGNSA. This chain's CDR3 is CASSSAHNQPQHF. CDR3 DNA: TGTGCCAGCAGCTCTGCCCATAATCAGCCCCAGCATTTT.

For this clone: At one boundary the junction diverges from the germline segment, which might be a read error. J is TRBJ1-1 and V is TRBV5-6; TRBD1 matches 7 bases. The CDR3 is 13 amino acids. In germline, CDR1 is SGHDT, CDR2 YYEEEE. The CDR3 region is CTSTWSGGTEAFF. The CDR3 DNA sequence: TGTACCAGCACCTGGTCAGGGGGCACTGAAGCTTTCTTT. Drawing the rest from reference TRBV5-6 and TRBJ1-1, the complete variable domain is DAGVTQSPTHLIKTRGQQVTLRCSPKSGHDTVSWYQQALGQGPQFIFQYYEEEERQRGNFPDRFSGHQFPNYSSELNVNALLLGDSALYLCTSTWSGGTEAFFGQGTRLTVV.

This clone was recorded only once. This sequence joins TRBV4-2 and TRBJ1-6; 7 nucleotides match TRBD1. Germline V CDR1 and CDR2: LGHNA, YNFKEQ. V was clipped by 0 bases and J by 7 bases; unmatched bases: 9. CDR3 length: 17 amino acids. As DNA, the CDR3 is TGTGCCAGCAGCCAAGATCGGTCAGGGGGTGGAAATTCACCCCTCCACTTT. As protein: CASSQDRSGGGNSPLHF.

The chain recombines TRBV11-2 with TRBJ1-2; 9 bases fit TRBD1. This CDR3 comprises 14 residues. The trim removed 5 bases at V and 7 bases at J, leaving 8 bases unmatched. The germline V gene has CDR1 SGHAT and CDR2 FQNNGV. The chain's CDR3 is CASSPKGDRVGYTF. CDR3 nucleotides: TGTGCCAGCAGCCCAAAGGGGGACAGGGTTGGCTACACCTTC.

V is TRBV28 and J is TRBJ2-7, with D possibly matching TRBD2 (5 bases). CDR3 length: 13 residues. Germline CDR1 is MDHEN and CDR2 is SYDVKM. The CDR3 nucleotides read TGTGTCACATACGATGGAGGCTCCTACGAGCAGTACTTC. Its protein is CVTYDGGSYEQYF. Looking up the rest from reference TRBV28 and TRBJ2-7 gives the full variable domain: DVKVTQSSRYLVKRTGEKVFLECVQDMDHENMFWYRQDPGLGLRLIYFSYDVKMKEKGDIPEGYSVSREKKERFSLILESASTNQTSMYLCVTYDGGSYEQYFGPGTRLTVT.

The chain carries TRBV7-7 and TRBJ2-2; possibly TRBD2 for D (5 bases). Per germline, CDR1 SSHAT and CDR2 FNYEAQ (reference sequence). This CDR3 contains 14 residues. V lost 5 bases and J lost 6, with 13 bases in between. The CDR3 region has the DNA TGTGCCAGCAGCCCCAATAGAGGGCCCGGGGAGCTGTTTTTT. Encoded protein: CASSPNRGPGELFF.

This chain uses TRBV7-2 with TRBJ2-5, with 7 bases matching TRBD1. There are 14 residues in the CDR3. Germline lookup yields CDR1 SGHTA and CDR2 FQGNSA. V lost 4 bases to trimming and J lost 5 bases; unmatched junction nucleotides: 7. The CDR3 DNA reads TGTGCCAGCAGCTCTCAGGGGGACGTTGAGACCCAGTACTTC. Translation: CASSSQGDVETQYF.

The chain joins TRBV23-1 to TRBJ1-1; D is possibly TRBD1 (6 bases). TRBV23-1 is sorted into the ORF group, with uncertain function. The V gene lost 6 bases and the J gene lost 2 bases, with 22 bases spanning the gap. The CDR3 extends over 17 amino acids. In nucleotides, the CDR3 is TGCGCCAGCAGGCCTTCAATCGTAGACAGGATTAACACTGAAGCTTTCTTT. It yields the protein CASRPSIVDRINTEAFF.